The TCR beta chain under discussion was sequenced for a study of blood T cells in healthy people across ages. Study in general: Researchers report that template switching captured about one barcoded beta molecule per two T cells.

Combining a sample-barcoded 5' primer with a J-beta primer mix, a second PCR ran for about 7 to 12 cycles. From the 5' RACE reads, TCRdb called clonotypes with MiXCR, one entry per CDR3 protein. In the table there are around 1,700,000 distinct CDR3 sequences, roughly 30% of which are singletons. The J segment lost 6 bases and the V segment lost 1 base, leaving 8 bases of the junction unmatched. The CDR3 is made up of 16 amino acids. The germline CDR1 and CDR2 sequences are MGHRA and YSYEKL. The rearrangement links TRBV4-1 to TRBJ2-1; 8 bases agree with TRBD2. The sample comprised blood. The receptor comes from a woman aged 25 to 39 in good health. This CDR3 reads CASSQVAGTLINEQFF. CDR3 nucleotide sequence: TGCGCCAGCAGCCAAGTAGCGGGGACACTGATCAATGAGCAGTTCTTC.